The 29 T cell receptor beta chains below were found in one sample sequenced in a study of blood T cells in healthy people across ages. Sample-barcoded 5' priming and a J-beta primer mix drove a second PCR of roughly 6 to 12 cycles. TCRdb analysed the 5' RACE reads with MiXCR anew, one entry per CDR3 protein. The sample lists 700,000 to 800,000 distinct CDR3 sequences, roughly two fifths occurring once. The sample consisted of blood. The receptor set was obtained from a woman aged 55 to 70 in good health.

In the case of this clonotype: One end of the junction is discordant with germline, which a read error may explain. The rearrangement uses TRBV5-6 and TRBJ1-2, with D possibly TRBD1 on 6 matching bases. CDR1 is SGHDT, CDR2 YYEEEE, per germline. The CDR3 is 16 amino acids. As DNA, the CDR3 is TGTGCCAACAGCTTGGCCTATGGACAGAGGGTCTATGGCTACACCTTC. This gives the protein CANSLAYGQRVYGYTF.

This clonotype was recorded a few times. This chain uses TRBV5-1 with TRBJ1-5; 8 nucleotides line up with TRBD1. This CDR3 is built from 17 residues. The germline CDR1 and CDR2 sequences are SGHRS and YFSETQ. The trim removed 4 bases at V and 5 bases at J, leaving 14 bases unmatched. CDR3 sequence (DNA): TGCGCCAGCAGCAGGAACCCACAGGGGGGCGGCTATCAGCCCCAGCATTTT. It is translated as CASSRNPQGGGYQPQHF.

Points on this clonotype: Germline and junction disagree at one end, which may indicate a read error. Here the CDR3 DNA reads TGCAGTGCTACACAAGAGGCCCAGTACTTC. Translating gives CSATQEAQYF. The V call is TRBV20-1, the J call TRBJ2-5; D not certain. This CDR3 comprises 10 residues. CDR1 is DFQATT and CDR2 is SNEGSKA in the germline V gene (reference sequence).

This clonotype has a count of ten or more. The J gene is TRBJ2-5, the V gene TRBV20-1; 7 bases fit TRBD2. This CDR3 has 14 amino acids. Germline assignment: CDR1 DFQATT and CDR2 SNEGSKA (reference sequence). V lost 0 bases and J lost 4; bases outside the gene matches: 5. The CDR3 DNA sequence: TGCAGTGCTAGAGAATGGGGCGGGAGAGAGACCCAGTACTTC. Encoded protein: CSAREWGGRETQYF.

This clonotype showed up many times. This chain joins TRBV5-1 and TRBJ2-5; TRBD2 matches 8 bases. The CDR3 totals 16 residues. Germline-derived CDR1 and CDR2 are SGHRS and YFSETQ. J was trimmed by 1 base and V by 4 bases; bases with no gene match: 9. The chain's CDR3 is CASSPGLAGFQETQYF. CDR3 nucleotides: TGCGCCAGCAGCCCCGGGTTAGCGGGATTCCAAGAGACCCAGTACTTC.

This clonotype was seen more than once but under ten times. The rearrangement links TRBV7-9 to TRBJ2-4; no clear D gene. V was trimmed by 5 bases and J by 0 bases, leaving 11 bases between them. In germline, CDR1 is SEHNR, CDR2 FQNEAQ (reference sequence). CDR3 size: 15 residues. CDR3 residues: CASSPSEVAKNIQYF. The CDR3 DNA is TGTGCCAGCAGCCCCTCAGAGGTAGCCAAAAACATTCAGTACTTC.

This clonotype appeared many times. The chain is built from TRBV10-3 and TRBJ1-2; no clear D. Germline V gene data show CDR1 as ENHRY and CDR2 as SYGVKD. V dropped 0 bases and J dropped 4 bases, with 15 bases sitting between them. The CDR3 has 16 amino acids. The CDR3: CAISESTGSLGYGYTF. The CDR3 region has the DNA TGTGCCATCAGTGAGTCGACGGGGTCGCTAGGCTATGGCTACACCTTC.

This sequence joins TRBV20-1 and TRBJ2-1; D might be TRBD1 (6 bases). In germline, CDR1 is DFQATT, CDR2 SNEGSKA (reference sequence). This CDR3 region has 12 residues. With 2 bases removed from V and 7 bases from J, the gap between germline ends came to 9 bases. CDR3: CSARFQGNEQFF. The CDR3 nucleotides are TGCAGTGCTAGATTCCAGGGGAATGAGCAGTTCTTC.

This rearrangement joins TRBV27 to TRBJ2-4; D remains unclear. Trimming stripped 6 bases from V and 0 bases from J, with 12 bases between. The length of the CDR3 is 15 residues. Germline V gene sequence: CDR1 MNHEY, CDR2 SMNVEV (reference sequence). CDR3 loop: CASSDVALAKNIQYF. Written as DNA, the CDR3 is TGTGCCAGCAGCGACGTTGCTCTAGCCAAAAACATTCAGTACTTC.

This clonotype was counted a few times. The rearrangement uses TRBV6-1 and TRBJ2-5; D assignment may be TRBD1 or TRBD2 (5 bases each). The ends were cut back, 8 bases at V and 1 base at J, with 8 bases in the middle. The germline V gene encodes CDR1 MNHNS and CDR2 SASEGT. The CDR3 has 12 residues. Here the CDR3 DNA reads TGTGCCAGCCGGGACCTCCAAGAGACCCAGTACTTC. Amino acid sequence: CASRDLQETQYF.

The genes are TRBV20-1 and TRBJ2-7; TRBD2 matches at 7 bases. Per the germline V gene, CDR1 is DFQATT and CDR2 is SNEGSKA (reference sequence). The J segment lost 4 bases and the V segment lost 0 bases, leaving 9 bases of the junction unmatched. There are 15 residues in the CDR3. The CDR3: CSARDQGGGTYEQYF. CDR3 DNA: TGCAGTGCTAGAGATCAGGGCGGGGGAACATACGAGCAGTACTTC.

This chain uses TRBV5-6 with TRBJ2-3; 8 nucleotides match TRBD2. The germline V gene has CDR1 SGHDT and CDR2 YYEEEE. V shed 4 bases and J 0 bases; nucleotides not matched to a gene: 10. The CDR3 totals 17 residues. This chain's CDR3 is CASSPTLAGPSTDTQYF. The CDR3 DNA is TGTGCCAGCAGCCCAACCTTAGCGGGGCCGAGCACAGATACGCAGTATTTT. The whole variable domain, filled in from reference TRBV5-6 and TRBJ2-3, reads DAGVTQSPTHLIKTRGQQVTLRCSPKSGHDTVSWYQQALGQGPQFIFQYYEEEERQRGNFPDRFSGHQFPNYSSELNVNALLLGDSALYLCASSPTLAGPSTDTQYFGPGTRLTVL.

This clonotype was seen once. For the CDR3, the DNA is TGTGCCAGCAGCTTAGTTGGCGGGAGGGCGCAGAATGAGCAGTACTTC. It is translated as CASSLVGGRAQNEQYF. V is TRBV7-2 and J is TRBJ2-5; 9 bases agree with TRBD2. The CDR3 has 16 residues. The V segment lost 1 base and the J segment 11 bases; nucleotides outside the gene matches: 14. Per the germline V gene, CDR1 is SGHTA and CDR2 is FQGNSA.

A note on this clonotype: Possible read error: a much larger clone is one base away. This sequence joins TRBV5-6 and TRBJ2-5; D gene uncertain. The CDR3 length is 16 residues. The germline gives CDR1 SGHDT, CDR2 YYEEEE. The CDR3 bases are TGTGCCAGCGGCTTGGACGTCAGCTTGTACCAAGAGACCCAGTACTTC. Its protein product is CASGLDVSLYQETQYF.

This clonotype was counted many times. The rearrangement links TRBV20-1 to TRBJ1-5, with D hard to call. The CDR3 is 15 residues long. Germline V gene lookup returns CDR1 DFQATT and CDR2 SNEGSKA (reference sequence). V lost 3 bases and J 2 bases, leaving 14 bases between the germline ends. In DNA, the CDR3 is TGCAGTGCTAGGTGGGTGGGGATGGGCAATCAGCCCCAGCATTTT. Amino acid sequence: CSARWVGMGNQPQHF.

The chain joins TRBV7-2 to TRBJ2-1, with a tentative D call TRBD2 (7 bases). The DNA end is more similar to TRBJ2-7, so the J call may be wrong. Germline V gene sequence: CDR1 SGHTA, CDR2 FQGNSA. The CDR3 extends over 15 amino acids. CDR3 residues: CASSLGAGAHNEQYF. CDR3 DNA sequence: TGTGCCAGCAGCTTAGGGGCGGGGGCTCACAATGAGCAGTACTTC.

The sample holds a few counts of this clonotype. The V gene is TRBV12-5, the J gene TRBJ2-1, with D maybe TRBD2 (6 bases). Per the germline V gene, CDR1 is LGHNT and CDR2 is FRNRAP. The V end was cut by 1 base, the J end by 14 bases, with 15 bases between. This CDR3 is built from 13 residues. The CDR3 protein is CASGLGRGGAEFF. DNA of the CDR3: TGTGCTAGTGGTTTGGGGCGCGGAGGGGCGGAGTTCTTC.

This clonotype was recorded a few times. The chain uses TRBV6-1 and TRBJ2-7, with TRBD2 matching over 7 bases. CDR3 length: 14 amino acids. CDR1 and CDR2 from the germline V gene are MNHNS and SASEGT. The V and J ends lost 6 bases and 2 bases, in that order; junction bases with no gene match: 7. The CDR3 DNA follows: TGTGCCAGCAGGAAGCGGGACCTGGCCTACGAGCAGTACTTC. This sequence encodes CASRKRDLAYEQYF.

The chain links TRBV28 to TRBJ2-4; either TRBD1 or TRBD2 may fit D (5 bases each). The CDR3 totals 14 residues. V was shortened by 5 bases and J by 5 bases, with 13 bases between the two germline ends. Germline V gene lookup returns CDR1 MDHEN and CDR2 SYDVKM. The CDR3 bases are TGTGCCAGCAGTCCCGGGACCCCTGAAAACATTCAGTACTTC. Translated, it gives CASSPGTPENIQYF.

This clonotype was detected many times. The V and J genes are TRBV3-1 and TRBJ2-1, with 12 bases aligning to TRBD2. Trimming at V came to 3 bases and at J to 4 bases, leaving 4 bases not matched to a gene. The germline CDR1 and CDR2 sequences are LGHDT and YNNKEL (reference sequence). The CDR3 consists of 16 residues. CDR3 amino acids: CASSHTSGGPYNEQFF. CDR3 coding DNA: TGTGCCAGCAGCCACACTAGCGGGGGGCCGTACAATGAGCAGTTCTTC.

The rearrangement links TRBV5-1 to TRBJ1-3; D call uncertain. CDR1 SGHRS and CDR2 YFSETQ come from the germline V gene. The CDR3 covers 14 residues. V lost 1 base, J lost 3 bases, and 8 bases lay in between. CDR3 DNA sequence: TGCGCCAGCAGCTTGAACGGGAATGGAAACACCATATATTTT. This sequence encodes CASSLNGNGNTIYF.

In nucleotides, the CDR3 is TGTGCCTGGCTAGGCTCTGAGACCCAGTTCTTC. This gives the protein CAWLGSETQFF. The chain employs TRBV7-9 and TRBJ2-1, with no clear D. Per the germline V gene, CDR1 is SEHNR and CDR2 is FQNEAQ (reference sequence). The CDR3 loop spans 11 amino acids. Trimming left V 11 bases short and J 13 bases short, with 18 bases between. The complete variable domain, with remaining parts taken from reference TRBV7-9 and TRBJ2-1, reads DTGVSQNPRHKITKRGQNVTFRCDPISEHNRLYWYRQTLGQGPEFLTYFQNEAQLEKSRLLSDRFSAERPKGSFSTLEIQRTEQGDSAMYLCAWLGSETQFFGPGTRLTVL.

To note about this clonotype: Mismatch with germline at one junction end may stem from a read error. The J gene is TRBJ2-6, the V gene TRBV10-3; 7 bases line up with TRBD1. Germline-derived CDR1 and CDR2 are ENHRY and SYGVKD. The CDR3 covers 15 residues. The CDR3 spells CALSAGDRSSNVLTF. The CDR3 DNA is TGTGCCCTCAGTGCCGGGGACAGAAGTTCTAACGTCCTGACTTTC.

V gene TRBV18 combines with J gene TRBJ2-2; no clear D. V lost 0 bases and J 6 bases, leaving 8 bases between the germline ends. The germline V gene encodes CDR1 KGHSH and CDR2 LQKENI. The CDR3 consists of 14 residues. The CDR3 reads CASSPPSWAGELFF. The CDR3 DNA reads as TGTGCCAGCTCACCACCGAGTTGGGCCGGGGAGCTGTTTTTT.

This clonotype is a singleton in its sample. This sequence joins TRBV3-1 and TRBJ2-5; TRBD1 might be the D (6 bases). The J call could be wrong; TRBJ2-7 is a better fit for the DNA end. The germline gives CDR1 LGHDT, CDR2 YNNKEL (reference sequence). The CDR3 has 14 residues. CDR3 residues: CASSPQGALYEQYF. As DNA, the CDR3 is TGTGCCAGCAGCCCACAGGGAGCTTTATACGAGCAGTACTTC.

V and J are TRBV6-1 and TRBJ1-2; 8 bases match TRBD1. CDR1 and CDR2 (germline): MNHNS, SASEGT. J gave up 8 bases and V 3 bases, and 5 bases lay outside the gene matches. The CDR3 covers 13 residues. CDR3 protein: CASSDRGRWGYTF. In DNA, the CDR3 is TGTGCCAGCAGTGACAGGGGGCGATGGGGCTACACCTTC.

This clonotype was counted at least ten times. The chain has TRBV21-1 and TRBJ2-7; the table's D gene call, TRBD1, was not cross checked with the DNA. TRBV21-1 is recorded as a pseudogene. The length of the CDR3 is 16 residues. CDR3 in DNA: TGTGCCAGCAGCAACCAAGCCGGGACAGGACCCTACGAGCAGTACTTC. Its protein product is CASSNQAGTGPYEQYF.

This clonotype was recorded at least ten times. J is TRBJ2-1 and V is TRBV6-2 or TRBV6-3, with D perhaps TRBD2 (5 bases). V was pared by 7 bases and J by 0 bases, with 25 bases between. The length of the CDR3 is 19 residues. The V gene's germline CDR1 is MNHEY and CDR2 SVGEGT. CDR3 nucleotides: TGTGCCAGCAAAGGAGGCTCAGGCATAGGCACTAGCTCCTACAATGAGCAGTTCTTC. This gives the protein CASKGGSGIGTSSYNEQFF.

The count of this clonotype is one. The chain carries TRBV6-5 and TRBJ2-2, with D perhaps being TRBD1 or TRBD2 (5 bases each). V lost 2 bases, J lost 2 bases, and 12 bases lay in between. The CDR3 contains 16 residues. Germline V gene data show CDR1 as MNHEY and CDR2 as SVGAGI. CDR3 in DNA: TGTGCCAGCAGTTACGCAGGGACGGTTAACACCGGGGAGCTGTTTTTT. This sequence encodes CASSYAGTVNTGELFF.